The 11 T cell receptor beta chains in this list originate from one sample, sequenced in a study of glioma-infiltrating T cells. Using RNA template, CDR3s of TCR alpha and beta were amplified with iRepertoire arm-PCR. MiXCR, run by TCRdb on the multiplex PCR reads, gives a single entry per CDR3 protein. The sample consists of 300,000 to 400,000 distinct CDR3 sequences, roughly two fifths of them appearing once. The material sequenced was glioma tissue, nonneoplastic brain tissue, or PBMCs (not recorded which). The receptors here all came from a human donor with low-grade glioma or glioblastoma, undergoing nonglioma brain surgery, or in good health (not recorded which).

This clonotype came up many times. The chain joins TRBV28 to TRBJ1-5; 7 bases align to TRBD1. V lost 5 bases and J lost 0; bases outside the gene matches: 13. The CDR3 spans 18 residues. Germline CDR1 reads MDHEN; CDR2 reads SYDVKM. As DNA, the CDR3 is TGTGCCAGCAGTCTGAGACAGGGAGGGGGATATAGCAATCAGCCCCAGCATTTT. Its translation is CASSLRQGGGYSNQPQHF.

This clonotype was counted at least ten times. This chain joins TRBV27 and TRBJ2-1, with unresolved D. The CDR3 runs to 14 residues. CDR1 is MNHEY and CDR2 is SMNVEV in the germline V gene (reference sequence). Between the trimmed V and J ends, which lost 4 bases and 0 bases, there was a span of 7 bases. CDR3 sequence (DNA): TGTGCCAGCAGTTACGAAAGCTCCTACAATGAGCAGTTCTTC. It yields the protein CASSYESSYNEQFF.

This chain joins TRBV7-9 and TRBJ2-7; possible D gene TRBD1, 5 bases. This CDR3 comprises 15 residues. The ends were cut back, 5 bases at V and 4 bases at J, with 18 bases in the middle. Per the germline V gene, CDR1 is SEHNR and CDR2 is FQNEAQ (reference sequence). DNA for the CDR3: TGTGCCAGCAGCCCCACTCCAGGGCGACTTTACGAGCAGTACTTC. Translating it yields CASSPTPGRLYEQYF.

As concerns this clonotype: No conserved phenylalanine or tryptophan is present at the end of the CDR3, so a read error is the likely explanation. The V gene is TRBV28, the J gene TRBJ2-7; D assignment may be TRBD1 or TRBD2 (5 bases each). This CDR3 is built from 14 residues. Germline V gene sequence: CDR1 MDHEN, CDR2 SYDVKM. The V gene lost 6 bases and the J gene lost 1 base, with 13 bases spanning the gap. CDR3 sequence: CASSPRDGSYEQYL. Here the CDR3 DNA reads TGTGCCAGCAGCCCACGGGACGGATCCTACGAGCAGTACCTC.

This sequence joins TRBV6-1 and TRBJ2-1; 16 nucleotides agree with TRBD2. After removal of 7 bases from V and 7 bases from J, the junction contained 10 bases not matched to a gene. This CDR3 region has 17 residues. The germline CDR1 and CDR2 sequences are MNHNS and SASEGT. CDR3 in DNA: TGTGCCAGCAAGGATGGGGGACTAGCGGGAGGGCCAAATGAGCAGTTCTTC. Amino acids: CASKDGGLAGGPNEQFF.

Worth noting for this clonotype: A read error may account for a junction end that differs from germline. The rearrangement joins TRBV7-6 to TRBJ2-3, with D perhaps TRBD1 (6 bases). TRBJ1-5 explains the end of the DNA better; the J call may be wrong. The CDR3 is 15 residues long. Germline CDR1 and CDR2: SGHVS and FNYEAQ. The CDR3 is CASSPMDSSTDTQHF. The CDR3 DNA sequence: TGTGCTAGCAGCCCGATGGACAGTAGCACAGATACGCAGCATTTT.

The V and J genes are TRBV29-1 and TRBJ2-1; D possibly corresponds to TRBD2 (6 bases). CDR3 length: 14 amino acids. Deletions cut 2 bases from V and 3 bases from J, with 11 bases between. CDR1 and CDR2 from the germline V gene are SQVTM and ANQGSEA. The CDR3 reads CSVEYLRGYNEQFF. Here the CDR3 DNA reads TGCAGCGTTGAATATTTGCGGGGCTACAATGAGCAGTTCTTC.

The gene calls are TRBV19 and TRBJ1-5; D is perhaps TRBD1 (5 bases). The V gene's germline CDR1 is LNHDA and CDR2 SQIVND (reference sequence). CDR3 length: 15 residues. The V gene lost 1 base and the J gene lost 2 bases, with 9 bases spanning the gap. The CDR3 loop is CASSIVAQGNQPQHF. CDR3 sequence (DNA): TGTGCCAGTAGTATAGTGGCACAGGGCAATCAGCCCCAGCATTTT.

The chain uses TRBV2 and TRBJ2-3; possible D gene TRBD1, 6 bases. CDR3 length: 19 amino acids. The germline V and J ends were trimmed by 0 bases and 2 bases, with 21 bases remaining between them. Germline CDR1 reads SNHLY; CDR2 reads FYNNEI. The CDR3 region has the DNA TGTGCCAGCAGTGAAGCGGCGGCAGGGGCCCGTCGGGTCACAGATACGCAGTATTTT. Protein product: CASSEAAAGARRVTDTQYF.

This clonotype was picked up many times. The J gene is TRBJ2-7, the V gene TRBV20-1; 9 bases agree with TRBD2. The V gene's germline CDR1 is DFQATT and CDR2 SNEGSKA (reference sequence). The junction had 6 bases not matched to a gene; V was cut back by 2 bases and J by 1 base. The CDR3 is made up of 15 amino acids. The CDR3 protein is CSARPSGRISYEQYF. The DNA for the CDR3 is TGCAGTGCTAGACCAAGCGGGAGGATATCCTACGAGCAGTACTTC.

V and J are TRBV20-1 and TRBJ1-1; 9 bases line up with TRBD1. Germline CDR1 is DFQATT and CDR2 is SNEGSKA (reference sequence). CDR3 length: 15 residues. Trimming cost V 0 bases and J 5 bases; bases outside gene matches: 7. The CDR3 bases are TGCAGTGCTAGAGACGGCGACAGGGGGTCGACTGAAGCTTTCTTT. It codes for CSARDGDRGSTEAFF.